This TCR beta chain stems from a study of CD8 T cells in Susac syndrome. Study as a whole: Over 5 sequenced Susac syndrome patients had clinically active disease, while 8 or 9 were in remission.

An amount of RNA that ranged from 0.5 to 1 ug was reverse transcribed with random hexamers. TCRdb redid the calling of the immunoSEQ multiplex PCR reads with MiXCR, one entry per CDR3 protein. Altogether some 150,000 distinct CDR3 sequences are present, around 96% being singletons, with the ten largest covering 0.16%. The V and J ends lost 4 bases and 10 bases, in that order; junction bases with no gene match: 10. Germline loops: CDR1 SGDLS, CDR2 YYNGEE. This CDR3 spans 13 amino acids. Recently defined diagnostic criteria classed the Susac syndrome patients as definite or probable. The clonotype comes from a human donor with Susac syndrome. Sequencing was performed on CD4+ T cells from PBMCs. V gene TRBV9 combines with J gene TRBJ1-1; 7 bases are shared with TRBD1. CDR3 loop: CASSPDRALRAFF. In DNA, the CDR3 is TGTGCCAGCAGCCCAGACAGGGCTCTGCGAGCTTTCTTT.